These T cell receptor beta chains were read from a single sample in a study of cytomegalovirus exposure and HLA in healthy donors. Sequenced by immunoSEQ multiplex PCR; TCRdb stores in-frame clones only, minus some. The sample holds 250,000 to 400,000 clones, around 90% seen once. What was sequenced was PBMCs. Every receptor here comes from a man aged 30 to 45 in good health and CMV-seronegative. The CDR3 runs from the conserved cysteine through the conserved F or W. Fields, in order: V gene, clone size, D gene, J gene, CDR3 DNA, CDR3 protein. The D gene is left open where the match is weak. Size tells how often a clone was seen (once, few, many) or the class of an expanded clone, and some rows leave it out.

>TRBV19|once|TRBD1|TRBJ1-1
TGTGCCAGTAGTATGGGCCCGGGACAGGGTAAGAACACTGAAGCTTTCTTT
CASSMGPGQGKNTEAFF
>TRBV7-2|once|TRBD2|TRBJ2-1
TGTGCCAGCAGCTTAGCGTCAGCGGGGGGTGACGAGCAGTTCTTC
CASSLASAGGDEQFF
>TRBV5-6|NA|TRBD1|TRBJ1-2
TGTGCCAGCAGCTTGACTTGGACAGGGGGCTATGGCTACACCTTC
CASSLTWTGGYGYTF
>TRBV27|NA|TRBD2|TRBJ2-7
TGTGCCAGCAGTTTGGGACTAGCGAACGAGCAGTACTTC
CASSLGLANEQYF
>TRBV7-9|NA|TRBD1|TRBJ1-6
TGTGCCAGCAGCTCCGACAGGGGTCCTTATAATTCACCCCTCCACTTT
CASSSDRGPYNSPLHF
>TRBV20-1|NA|TRBD1|TRBJ1-2
TGCAGTGCTGCTACAGGGGGATCTTACACCTTC
CSAATGGSYTF
>TRBV18|NA|NA|TRBJ1-4
TGTGCCAGCTCACCATCGTGGACAACAACTAATGAAAAACTGTTTTTT
CASSPSWTTTNEKLFF
>TRBV5-8|NA|TRBD1|TRBJ2-7
TGTGCCAGCAGCACCTCCGACAGGGGGCGTTCCTACGAGCAGTACTTC
CASSTSDRGRSYEQYF
>TRBV6-6|NA|NA|TRBJ2-6
TGTGCCAGCGCGGGGCTTAACTCTGGGGCCAACGTCCTGACTTTC
CASAGLNSGANVLTF
>TRBV7-2|NA|TRBD1|TRBJ2-7
TGTGCCAGCAGCCGAGGACAGGGGACCCCCTACGAGCAGTACTTC
CASSRGQGTPYEQYF
>TRBV6-5|NA|NA|TRBJ1-1
TGTGCCAGCAGTTACTCGATGGTGAGGGTGGACACTGAAGCTTTCTTT
CASSYSMVRVDTEAFF
>TRBV9|NA|TRBD2|TRBJ2-5
TGTGCCAGCAGCGGAAGGCGGGGGGGCATAGCTTTGACAGAGACCCAGTACTTC
CASSGRRGGIALTETQYF
>TRBV9|NA|TRBD1|TRBJ2-2
TGTGCCAGTGGGACAGAGAACACCGGGGAGCTGTTTTTT
CASGTENTGELFF
>TRBV6-1|once|NA|TRBJ2-5
TGTGCCAGCAGTGAAGCTCAGGGGGGCTTTGAGACCCAGTACTTC
CASSEAQGGFETQYF
>TRBV7-6|NA|NA|TRBJ2-1
TGTGCCAGCAGCTTAATGGCGGAGTCCTACAATGAGCAGTTCTTC
CASSLMAESYNEQFF
>TRBV5-1|NA|TRBD1|TRBJ2-7
TGCGCCAGCAGCCCTACAGGGGTGTACGAGCAGTACTTC
CASSPTGVYEQYF
>TRBV18|once|NA|TRBJ1-1
TGTGCCAGCTCACCCCTGGGGCAGGGGAACACTGAAGCTTTCTTT
CASSPLGQGNTEAFF
>TRBV27|NA|NA|TRBJ2-2
TGTGCCAGCACACCTACCTTCACCGGGGAGCTGTTTTTT
CASTPTFTGELFF
>TRBV27|NA|NA|TRBJ1-1
TGTGCCAGCAATCCTGGGCAATATCGGAGGAGAAACACTGAAGCTTTCTTT
CASNPGQYRRRNTEAFF
>TRBV19|NA|TRBD1|TRBJ1-6
TGTGCCAGTAGTACGGGACAGGGGGCGAGTAATTCACCCCTCCACTTT
CASSTGQGASNSPLHF
>TRBV29-1|NA|TRBD2|TRBJ2-5
TGCAGCGTTCTGGGAGGGGCAGAGTACCAAGAGACCCAGTACTTC
CSVLGGAEYQETQYF
>TRBV15|NA|TRBD2|TRBJ2-3
TGTGCCACCAGCAGAGATGGACTAGAAGGGGCAGATACGCAGTATTTT
CATSRDGLEGADTQYF
>TRBV11-2|few|NA|TRBJ1-1
TGTGCCAGCAGCTTAGGCGGGGGGCGAGTTTATGGGGACACTGAAGCTTTCTTT
CASSLGGGRVYGDTEAFF
>TRBV27|NA|NA|TRBJ2-1
TGTGCCAGCAGTTTTTCAGGATTCCCTTACAATGAGCAGTTCTTC
CASSFSGFPYNEQFF
>TRBV19|NA|NA|TRBJ1-1
TGTGCCAGTAGTATGGGGGCAGGGACCACAAATATGAACACTGAAGCTTTCTTT
CASSMGAGTTNMNTEAFF
>TRBV7-8|NA|NA|TRBJ1-2
TGTGCCAGCAGCTCAGGAACACCCAACTATGGCTACACCTTC
CASSSGTPNYGYTF
>TRBV5-6|NA|NA|TRBJ1-5
TGTGCCAGCAATCGCCAACAGGGTCGTCAGCCCCAGCATTTT
CASNRQQGRQPQHF
>TRBV19|NA|NA|TRBJ1-2
TGTGCCAGTAGTATAACACAGGGAAACGGCTACACCTTC
CASSITQGNGYTF
>TRBV6-5|NA|NA|TRBJ2-6
TGTGCCAGCAGTTACCAGGAAGCTGGGGCCAACGTCCTGACTTTC
CASSYQEAGANVLTF
>TRBV6-6|once|NA|TRBJ1-3
TGTGCCAGCAGTTACGGAGGGGACGGAAACACCATATATTTT
CASSYGGDGNTIYF
>TRBV6-5|NA|TRBD2|TRBJ2-2
TGTGCCAGCAGTCAGCGGGGGGGCCACACCGGGGAGCTGTTTTTT
CASSQRGGHTGELFF
>TRBV6-1|NA|NA|TRBJ2-7
TGTGCCAGCAGTGCGTCCAGGGTTTACGAGCAGTACTTC
CASSASRVYEQYF
>TRBV5-6|NA|NA|TRBJ1-6
TGTGCCAGCAGCTACAGGGATGCACGCTATAATTCACCCCTCCACTTT
CASSYRDARYNSPLHF
>TRBV5-1|NA|NA|TRBJ1-3
TGCGCCAGCAGCTTGGAGTCGGAGGTCGGAAACACCATATATTTT
CASSLESEVGNTIYF
>TRBV6-5|NA|TRBD2|TRBJ2-7
TGTGCCAGCAGTTACCTTGGGAGGGGCGAGCAGTACTTC
CASSYLGRGEQYF
>TRBV10-3|once|TRBD1|TRBJ1-5
TGTGCCATCAAGATGGACAGGGGTAATCAGCCCCAGCATTTT
CAIKMDRGNQPQHF
>TRBV18|NA|TRBD1|TRBJ2-6
TGTGCCAGCTCACCAGGGACAGCCCCCAGCTCTGGGGCCAACGTCCTGACTTTC
CASSPGTAPSSGANVLTF
>TRBV5-6|NA|TRBD1|TRBJ2-7
TGTGCCAGCAGCCCCAGGACAGGGCTAAACTCCTACGAGCAGTACTTC
CASSPRTGLNSYEQYF
>TRBV27|NA|NA|TRBJ1-1
TGTGCCAGCAGAGCACAGGGTTCCGGCACTGAAGCTTTCTTT
CASRAQGSGTEAFF
>TRBV6-5|few|NA|TRBJ1-2
TGTGCCAGCAGCCCCCCCCCTCCCGGGGGCTACACCTTC
CASSPPPPGGYTF
>TRBV4-1|NA|NA|TRBJ2-6
TGCGCCAGCAGCCAAGACGGAGGAGACAGGCGACTCTCTGGGGCCAACGTCCTGACTTTC
CASSQDGGDRRLSGANVLTF
>TRBV9|NA|TRBD1|TRBJ2-7
TGTGCCAGCAGCCAATCACCGGGACAGGGGTACGAGCAGTACTTC
CASSQSPGQGYEQYF
>TRBV9|NA|NA|TRBJ1-6
TGTGCCAGCAGCGCCTTAACAGGGAGCTCCTATAATTCACCCCTCCACTTT
CASSALTGSSYNSPLHF
>TRBV5-1|NA|NA|TRBJ2-3
TGCGCCAGCAGCTTGGACAGGGCTAGCACAGATACGCAGTATTTT
CASSLDRASTDTQYF
>TRBV7-9|NA|NA|TRBJ1-5
TGTGCCAGCGGAGGGGAAAGCAATCAGCCCCAGCATTTT
CASGGESNQPQHF
>TRBV2|NA|TRBD2|TRBJ2-2
TGTGCCAGCAGCCCTAAGCGGGGAGGCACCGGGGAGCTGTTTTTT
CASSPKRGGTGELFF